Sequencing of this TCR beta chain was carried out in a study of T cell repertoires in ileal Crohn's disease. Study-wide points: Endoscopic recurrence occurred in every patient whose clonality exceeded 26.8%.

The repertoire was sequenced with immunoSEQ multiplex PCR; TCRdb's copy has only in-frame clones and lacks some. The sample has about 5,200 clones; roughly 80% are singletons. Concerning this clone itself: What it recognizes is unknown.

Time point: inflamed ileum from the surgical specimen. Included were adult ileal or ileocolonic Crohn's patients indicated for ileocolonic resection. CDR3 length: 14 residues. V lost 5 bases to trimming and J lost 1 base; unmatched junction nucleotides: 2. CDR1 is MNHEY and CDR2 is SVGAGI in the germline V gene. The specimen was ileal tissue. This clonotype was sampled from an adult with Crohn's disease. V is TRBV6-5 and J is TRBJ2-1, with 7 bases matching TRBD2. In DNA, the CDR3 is TGTGCCAGCAGTCTCGGGGGGTCCTACAATGAGCAGTTCTTC. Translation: CASSLGGSYNEQFF.